The clone carrying this T cell receptor (beta chain) was counted once. Its antigen is unknown. The CDR3 spans 16 residues. V was trimmed by 2 bases and J by 0 bases, leaving 14 bases between them. Per germline, CDR1 MNHEY and CDR2 SMNVEV (reference sequence). The data were obtained in a study of cytomegalovirus exposure and HLA in healthy donors. Regarding the study as a whole: Reported performance of the classifier showed diagnosis of cytomegalovirus status with high specificity and sensitivity.

Only in-frame clones appear in the TCRdb table, and some are missing; sequencing was by immunoSEQ multiplex PCR. The repertoire has some 54,000 clones, approximately 92% of them found once; the top ten carry just over 3%. The chain links TRBV27 to TRBJ2-7, with D maybe TRBD2 (7 bases). This receptor was obtained from a young man in good health and CMV-seronegative. Sequenced sample: PBMCs. The CDR3 loop is CASSLAGRGLSYEQYF. CDR3 coding DNA: TGTGCCAGCAGTTTAGCGGGGCGGGGGCTCTCCTACGAGCAGTACTTC.